This T cell receptor beta chain was documented in a study of blood T cell repertoires in COVID-19. The germline V gene has CDR1 SGHRS and CDR2 YFSETQ. The CDR3 is 13 residues long. The V end was cut by 8 bases, the J end by 1 base, with 12 bases between. One Seattle source followed patients from active infection through their disease course. Notes on this clone: Within the sample, other DNA sequences also encode this same CDR3.

Per the original data handling: Using reference gene primer amplification, nucleated cell counts were estimated. Using immunoSEQ multiplex PCR, the repertoire was profiled, and TCRdb retains in-frame clones only, with some absent. V, J and clone size are those of that table, while D and trimming were read from the DNA. Of about 350,000 clones detected, around 87% appear once; the ten largest clones hold roughly 6%. Sequenced sample: peripheral blood. This chain links TRBV5-1 with TRBJ1-1; D is perhaps TRBD1 (5 bases). The TCR comes from a woman aged 50 to 60 with COVID-19, enrolled during active disease. This chain's CDR3 is CASTQGGNTEAFF. CDR3 nucleotide sequence: TGCGCCAGTACGCAGGGAGGGAACACTGAAGCTTTCTTT.